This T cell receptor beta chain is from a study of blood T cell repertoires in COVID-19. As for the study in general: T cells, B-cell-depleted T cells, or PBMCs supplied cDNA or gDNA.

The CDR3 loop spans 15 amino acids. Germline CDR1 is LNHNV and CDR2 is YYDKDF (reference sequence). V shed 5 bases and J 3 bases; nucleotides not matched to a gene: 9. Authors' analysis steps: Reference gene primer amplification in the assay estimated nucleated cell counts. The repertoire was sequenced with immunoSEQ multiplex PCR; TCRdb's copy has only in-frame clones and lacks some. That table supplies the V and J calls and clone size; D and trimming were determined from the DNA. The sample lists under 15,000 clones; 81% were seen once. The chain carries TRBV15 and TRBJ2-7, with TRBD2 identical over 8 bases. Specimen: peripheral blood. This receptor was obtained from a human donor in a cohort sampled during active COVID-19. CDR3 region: CATSLRTSWRYEQYF. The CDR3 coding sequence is TGTGCCACCAGCTTGCGGACTAGCTGGCGCTACGAGCAGTACTTC.